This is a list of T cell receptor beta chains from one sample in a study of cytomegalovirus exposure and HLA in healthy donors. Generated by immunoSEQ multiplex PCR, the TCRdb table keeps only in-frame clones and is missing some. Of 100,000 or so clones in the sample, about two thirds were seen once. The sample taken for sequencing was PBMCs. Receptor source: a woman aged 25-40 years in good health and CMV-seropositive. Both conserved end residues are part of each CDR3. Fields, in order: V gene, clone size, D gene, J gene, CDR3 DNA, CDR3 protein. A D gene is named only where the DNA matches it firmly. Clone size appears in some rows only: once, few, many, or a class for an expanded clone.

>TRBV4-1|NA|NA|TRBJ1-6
TGCGCCAGCAGCCAAAGAACGGGCACAGGGTGGTCACCCCTCCACTTT
CASSQRTGTGWSPLHF
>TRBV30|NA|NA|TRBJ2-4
TGTGCCTGGAACCGTGTGGCGGACAAAAACATTCAGTACTTC
CAWNRVADKNIQYF
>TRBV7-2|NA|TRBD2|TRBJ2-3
TGTGCCAGCAGCTTAGGACTAGCGGGGGATACGCAGTATTTT
CASSLGLAGDTQYF
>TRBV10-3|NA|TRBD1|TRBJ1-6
TGTGCCATCAGTGAGGGGACAGGGTTCAATTCACCCCTCCACTTT
CAISEGTGFNSPLHF
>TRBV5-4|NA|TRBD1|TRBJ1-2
TGTGCCAGCAGCTCTCAGGGGGAGGCTAACTATGGCTACACCTTC
CASSSQGEANYGYTF
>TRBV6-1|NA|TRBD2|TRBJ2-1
TGTGCCAGCAGTGCCCACAGCGGGGGCGGGGAAAACAATGAGCAGTTCTTC
CASSAHSGGGENNEQFF
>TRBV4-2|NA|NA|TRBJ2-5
TGTGCCAGCAGCCAAGATGGAGGGCCGGACGGTAAGACCCAGTACTTC
CASSQDGGPDGKTQYF
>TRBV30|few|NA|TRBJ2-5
TGTGCCTGGAGTCACAGGATCCAAGAGACCCAGTACTTC
CAWSHRIQETQYF
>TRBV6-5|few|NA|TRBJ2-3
TGTGCCAGCAGTTACAGGGGATCTAGCACAGATACGCAGTATTTT
CASSYRGSSTDTQYF
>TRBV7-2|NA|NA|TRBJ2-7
TGTGCCAGCAGCTTCCAGGGAGGGGGTCGCGAGCAGTACTTC
CASSFQGGGREQYF
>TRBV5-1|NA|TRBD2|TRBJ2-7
TGCGCCAGCAGCTTGGATAGCGGGCCAGGTTACGAGCAGTACTTC
CASSLDSGPGYEQYF
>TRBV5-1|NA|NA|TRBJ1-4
TGCGCCAGCAGGGCCAGGGTTAGCAATGAAAAACTGTTTTTT
CASRARVSNEKLFF
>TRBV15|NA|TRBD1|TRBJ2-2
TGTGCCACCAGCAGGGACAGGGGGGCCGGGGAGCTGTTTTTT
CATSRDRGAGELFF
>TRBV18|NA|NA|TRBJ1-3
TGTGCCAGCTCACCGCCCGACAGGACCTCTGGAAACACCATATATTTT
CASSPPDRTSGNTIYF
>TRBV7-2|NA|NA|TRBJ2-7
TGTGCCAGCAGCTTAATTCAGGGCCCCTACGAGCAGTACTTC
CASSLIQGPYEQYF
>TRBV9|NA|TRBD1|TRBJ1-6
TGTGCCAGCAGCGTAGGAACAGGGGGATCACCCCTCCACTTT
CASSVGTGGSPLHF
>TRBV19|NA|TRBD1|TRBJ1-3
TGTGCCAGTAGTCCCACAGGGGCTGGAAACACCATATATTTT
CASSPTGAGNTIYF
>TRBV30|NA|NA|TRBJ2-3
TGTGCCTGGAGTTCCGGACAGCTTACAGATACGCAGTATTTT
CAWSSGQLTDTQYF
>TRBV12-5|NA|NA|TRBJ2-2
TGTGCTAGTGGTTTTCTTTCAACAGCTATGAACACCGGGGAGCTGTTTTTT
CASGFLSTAMNTGELFF
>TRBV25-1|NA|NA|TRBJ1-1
TGTGCCAGCAGAGAAACAGGGAGGAACACTGAAGCTTTCTTT
CASRETGRNTEAFF
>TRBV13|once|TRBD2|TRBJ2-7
TGTGCCAGCAGCTTATTAGCGGGGGTTACCTACGAGCAGTACTTC
CASSLLAGVTYEQYF
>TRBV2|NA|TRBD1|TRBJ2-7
TGTGCCAGCTCCCGGCAGGGACAGGGCTCCTACGAGCAGTACTTC
CASSRQGQGSYEQYF
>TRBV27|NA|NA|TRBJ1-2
TGTGCCAGCAGTTTCCGGGGAACGAGCCCCCTTACTACTGGCTACACCTTC
CASSFRGTSPLTTGYTF
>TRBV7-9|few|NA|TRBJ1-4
TGTGCCAGCAGCTTAGCCGGACAGAGAAATGAAAAACTGTTTTTT
CASSLAGQRNEKLFF
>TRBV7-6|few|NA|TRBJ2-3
TGTGCCAGCAGCTTAGCGCGGGTAGCCGGCACAGATACGCAGTATTTT
CASSLARVAGTDTQYF
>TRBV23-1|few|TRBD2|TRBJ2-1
TGCGCCAGCAGACCCTCGAGTCTAGCGGGGGTGCACGGTGAGCAGTTCTTC
CASRPSSLAGVHGEQFF
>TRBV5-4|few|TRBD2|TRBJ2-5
TGTGCCAGCAGCTTAGGGGGTGGCGGGGGGGTTGAGACCCAGTACTTC
CASSLGGGGGVETQYF
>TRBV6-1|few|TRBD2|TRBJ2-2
TGTGCCAGCACTGACGGGGGGGACACCGGGGAGCTGTTTTTT
CASTDGGDTGELFF
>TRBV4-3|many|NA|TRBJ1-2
TGCGCCAGCAGCCAAGTCGTTGGGGGGGGCGGAGGCTATGGCTACACCTTC
CASSQVVGGGGGYGYTF
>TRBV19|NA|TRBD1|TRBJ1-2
TGTGCCAGTAGTAGGAGACAGGGGCAGTCGAATGGCTACACCTTC
CASSRRQGQSNGYTF
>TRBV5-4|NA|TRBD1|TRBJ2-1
TGTGCCAGCACCCGCGGGGACAGGTCCTACAATGAGCAGTTCTTC
CASTRGDRSYNEQFF
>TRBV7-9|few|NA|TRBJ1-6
TGTGCCAGCAGCTCCATTCCGGGGTCGGTGGTACTTAATTCACCCCTCCACTTT
CASSSIPGSVVLNSPLHF
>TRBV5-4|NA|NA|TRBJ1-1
TGTGCCAGCGGAGTGAACACTGAAGCTTTCTTT
CASGVNTEAFF
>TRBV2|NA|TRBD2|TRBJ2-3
TGTGCCAGCTCATGGACTAGCGGGACTCTCACAGATACGCAGTATTTT
CASSWTSGTLTDTQYF
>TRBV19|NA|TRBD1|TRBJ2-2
TGTGCCAGTAGGGCTCAAACAGGGGGTAACACCGGGGAGCTGTTTTTT
CASRAQTGGNTGELFF
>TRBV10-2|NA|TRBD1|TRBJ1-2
TGCGCCAGCTTTGGACAGGGGGCGGGTGGCTACACCTTC
CASFGQGAGGYTF
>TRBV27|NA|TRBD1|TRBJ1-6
TGTGCCAGCAGTTTATCCCCAACAGGGGTTAATTCACCCCTCCACTTT
CASSLSPTGVNSPLHF
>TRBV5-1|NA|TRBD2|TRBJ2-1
TGCGCCAGCAGCCAGGGGACTAGCGGGGGGCCTTGGCGGGTCCATGAGCAGTTCTTC
CASSQGTSGGPWRVHEQFF
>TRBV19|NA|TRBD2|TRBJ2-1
TGTGCCAGTGGCGGGGGTTCAGGCAATGAGCAGTTCTTC
CASGGGSGNEQFF
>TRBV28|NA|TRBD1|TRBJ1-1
TGTGCCAGCAGTGTAACAGGGGAGCAAGCTTTCTTT
CASSVTGEQAFF
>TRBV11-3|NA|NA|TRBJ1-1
TGTGCCAGCAGCTTAACGGGGACTGAAGCTTTCTTT
CASSLTGTEAFF
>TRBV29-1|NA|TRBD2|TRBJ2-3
TGCAGCGTTGTTAGCGGGGGGGCCTCCGATACGCAGTATTTT
CSVVSGGASDTQYF
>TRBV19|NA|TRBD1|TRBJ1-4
TGTGCCAGTAGGCCCCGACAGGGTAGAGGAGAAAAACTGTTTTTT
CASRPRQGRGEKLFF
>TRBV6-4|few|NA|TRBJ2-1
TGTGCCAGCAGTGAGCAGGGGGGCGGTGAGCAGTTCTTC
CASSEQGGGEQFF
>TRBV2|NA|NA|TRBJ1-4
TGTGCCAGCAGGATTGAGAATGAAAAACTGTTTTTT
CASRIENEKLFF
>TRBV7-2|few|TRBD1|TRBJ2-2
TGTGCCAGCAGCCGAGACAGGGGCGGCACCGGGGAGCTGTTTTTT
CASSRDRGGTGELFF
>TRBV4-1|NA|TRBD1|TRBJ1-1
TGCGCCAGCAGCCTTGAACAGGGGGCTGAAGCTTTCTTT
CASSLEQGAEAFF
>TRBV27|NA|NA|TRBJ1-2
TGTGCCAGCAGTTTCAGGGCAAACTATGGCTACACCTTC
CASSFRANYGYTF
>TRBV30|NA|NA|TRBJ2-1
TGTGCCTTCCTCCCAGCGGTAGGTTTTAGTGAGCAGTTCTTC
CAFLPAVGFSEQFF
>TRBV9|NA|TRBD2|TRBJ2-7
TGTGCCAGCAGCGTGGACGCGGGGGGGCCCCGTCTAGTCGAGCAGTACTTC
CASSVDAGGPRLVEQYF
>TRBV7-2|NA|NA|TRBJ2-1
TGTGCCAGCAGCCTAGGTCGAGGGCGCCTACTCGAGCAGTTCTTC
CASSLGRGRLLEQFF
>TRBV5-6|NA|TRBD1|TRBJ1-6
TGTGCCAGCAGCGATGGACAGGGGGCTTATAATTCACCCCTCCACTTT
CASSDGQGAYNSPLHF
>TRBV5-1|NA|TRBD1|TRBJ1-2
TGCGCCAGCAGCTTGTTTCAGGGGGGTAATTTTGTCTACACCTTC
CASSLFQGGNFVYTF
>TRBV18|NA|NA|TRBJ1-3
TGTGCCAGCTCACCACCGTTAGGAGGCTCTCCTGGAAACACCATATATTTT
CASSPPLGGSPGNTIYF
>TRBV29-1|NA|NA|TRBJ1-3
TGCAGCGTTGACCTCGAGGACAGCTCTGGAAACACCATATATTTT
CSVDLEDSSGNTIYF
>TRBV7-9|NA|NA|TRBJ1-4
TGTGCCAGCAGCCTCAGGGGTACTAATGAAAAACTGTTTTTT
CASSLRGTNEKLFF
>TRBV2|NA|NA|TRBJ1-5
TGTGCCAGCAGTGAAGGGCTCCCCGCCGATCAGCCCCAGCATTTT
CASSEGLPADQPQHF
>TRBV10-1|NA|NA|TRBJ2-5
TGCGCCAGCAGTGAGACCCTGGGGGGTATGGGGACCCAGTACTTC
CASSETLGGMGTQYF
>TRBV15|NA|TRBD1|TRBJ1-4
TGTGCCACCAGCAGAGATGCAGGGGGTCATAAGGAAAAACTGTTTTTT
CATSRDAGGHKEKLFF
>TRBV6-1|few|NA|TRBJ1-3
TGTGCCAGCAGTGCCTCACAGGTTGCAGGAAACACCATATATTTT
CASSASQVAGNTIYF